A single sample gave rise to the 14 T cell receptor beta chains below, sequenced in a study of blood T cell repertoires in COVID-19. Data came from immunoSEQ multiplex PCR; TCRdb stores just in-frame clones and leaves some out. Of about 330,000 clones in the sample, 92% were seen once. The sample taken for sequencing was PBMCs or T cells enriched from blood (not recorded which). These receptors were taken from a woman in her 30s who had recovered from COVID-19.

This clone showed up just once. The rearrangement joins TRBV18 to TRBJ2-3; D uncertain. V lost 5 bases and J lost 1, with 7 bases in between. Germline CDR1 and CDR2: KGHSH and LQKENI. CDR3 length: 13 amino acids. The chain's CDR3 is CASSSAGTDTQYF. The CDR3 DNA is TGTGCCAGCTCATCTGCAGGCACAGATACGCAGTATTTT. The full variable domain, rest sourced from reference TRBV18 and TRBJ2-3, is NAGVMQNPRHLVRRRGQEARLRCSPMKGHSHVYWYRQLPEEGLKFMVYLQKENIIDESGMPKERFSAEFPKEGPSILRIQQVVRGDSAAYFCASSSAGTDTQYFGPGTRLTVL.

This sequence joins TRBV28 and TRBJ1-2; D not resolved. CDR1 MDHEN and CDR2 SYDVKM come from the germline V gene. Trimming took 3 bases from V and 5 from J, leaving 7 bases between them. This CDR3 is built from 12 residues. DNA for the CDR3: TGTGCCAGCAGTTTCTACGGGTATGGCTACACCTTC. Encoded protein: CASSFYGYGYTF.

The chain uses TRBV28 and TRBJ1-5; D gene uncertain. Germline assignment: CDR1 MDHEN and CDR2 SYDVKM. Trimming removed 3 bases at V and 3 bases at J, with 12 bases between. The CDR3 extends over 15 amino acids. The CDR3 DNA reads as TGTGCCAGCAGTTTTCACAGCCCCTACAATCAGCCCCAGCATTTT. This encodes CASSFHSPYNQPQHF. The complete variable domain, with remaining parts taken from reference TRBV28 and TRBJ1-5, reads DVKVTQSSRYLVKRTGEKVFLECVQDMDHENMFWYRQDPGLGLRLIYFSYDVKMKEKGDIPEGYSVSREKKERFSLILESASTNQTSMYLCASSFHSPYNQPQHFGDGTRLSIL.

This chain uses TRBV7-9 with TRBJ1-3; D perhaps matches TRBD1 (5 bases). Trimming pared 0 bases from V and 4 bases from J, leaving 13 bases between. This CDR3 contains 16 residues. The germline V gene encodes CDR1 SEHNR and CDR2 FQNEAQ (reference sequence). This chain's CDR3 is CASSLARGGSGNTIYF. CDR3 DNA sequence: TGTGCCAGCAGCTTAGCGCGGGGCGGCTCCGGAAACACCATATATTTT.

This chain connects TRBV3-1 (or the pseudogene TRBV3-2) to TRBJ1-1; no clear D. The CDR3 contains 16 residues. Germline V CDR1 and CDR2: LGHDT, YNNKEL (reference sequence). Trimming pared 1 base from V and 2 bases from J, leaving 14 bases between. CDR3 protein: CASSQVRYSGNTEAFF. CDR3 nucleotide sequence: TGTGCCAGCAGCCAAGTGAGGTATAGCGGAAACACTGAAGCTTTCTTT.

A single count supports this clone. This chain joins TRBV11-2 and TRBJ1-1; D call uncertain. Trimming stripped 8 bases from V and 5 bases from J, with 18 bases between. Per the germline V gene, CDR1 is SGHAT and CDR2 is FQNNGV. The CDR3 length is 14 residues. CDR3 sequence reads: CASDSLYRRTEAFF. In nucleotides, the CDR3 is TGTGCCAGCGACTCGTTATACCGGCGAACTGAAGCTTTCTTT.

CDR3: CASSLDRGLAETQYF. As DNA, the CDR3 is TGTGCCAGCAGCTTAGATAGGGGACTAGCGGAGACCCAGTACTTC. The chain has TRBV11-3 and TRBJ2-5, with 10 bases identical to TRBD2. The CDR3 has 15 residues. The ends lost 0 bases at V and 5 bases at J; junction bases unmatched: 3. Germline lookup yields CDR1 SGHNT and CDR2 YENEEA.

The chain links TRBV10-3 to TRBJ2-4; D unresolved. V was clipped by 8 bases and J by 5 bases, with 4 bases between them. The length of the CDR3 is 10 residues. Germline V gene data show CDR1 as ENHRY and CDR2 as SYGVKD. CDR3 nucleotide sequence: TGTGCCATCGGGCAAAACATTCAGTACTTC. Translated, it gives CAIGQNIQYF.

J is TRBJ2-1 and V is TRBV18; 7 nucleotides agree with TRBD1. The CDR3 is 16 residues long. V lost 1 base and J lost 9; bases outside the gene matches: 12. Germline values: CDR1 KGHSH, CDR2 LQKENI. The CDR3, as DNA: TGTGCCAGCTCACCACTAGAGGGGGCGGGCGTGACTGAGCAGTTCTTC. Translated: CASSPLEGAGVTEQFF.

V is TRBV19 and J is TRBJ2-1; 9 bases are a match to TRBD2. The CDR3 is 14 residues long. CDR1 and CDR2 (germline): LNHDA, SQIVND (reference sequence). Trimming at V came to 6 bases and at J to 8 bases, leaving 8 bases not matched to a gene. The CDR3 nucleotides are TGTGCCAGTAGAGTGCTAGCGGGAACCTATGAGCAGTTCTTC. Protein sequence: CASRVLAGTYEQFF.

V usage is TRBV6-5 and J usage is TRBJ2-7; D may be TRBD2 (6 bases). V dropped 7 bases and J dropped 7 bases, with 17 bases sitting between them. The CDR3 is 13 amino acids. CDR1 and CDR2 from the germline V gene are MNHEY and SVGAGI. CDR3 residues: CASTRDSGMEQYF. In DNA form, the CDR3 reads TGTGCCAGCACCCGGGACTCCGGTATGGAGCAGTACTTC.

The CDR3: CSASRANNSPLHF. The CDR3 nucleotides are TGCAGTGCTAGTCGAGCTAATAATTCACCCCTCCACTTT. The chain joins TRBV20-1 to TRBJ1-6, with D hard to call. The CDR3 is made up of 13 amino acids. Germline V gives CDR1 DFQATT, CDR2 SNEGSKA (reference sequence). V gave up 3 bases and J gave up 5 bases, with 8 bases separating them.

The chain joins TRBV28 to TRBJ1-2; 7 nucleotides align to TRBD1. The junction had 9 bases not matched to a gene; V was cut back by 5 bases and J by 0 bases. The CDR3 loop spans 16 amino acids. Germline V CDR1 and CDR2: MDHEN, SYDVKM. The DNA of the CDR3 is TGTGCCAGCAGTACACCCTCGACAGGGTCTAACTATGGCTACACCTTC. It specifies CASSTPSTGSNYGYTF.

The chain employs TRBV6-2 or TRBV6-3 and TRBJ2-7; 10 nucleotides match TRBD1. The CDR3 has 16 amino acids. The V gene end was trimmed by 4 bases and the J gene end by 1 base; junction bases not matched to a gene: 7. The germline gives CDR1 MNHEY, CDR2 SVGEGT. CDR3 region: CASSSSRQGASYEQYF. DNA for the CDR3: TGTGCCAGCAGTTCCTCCCGACAGGGGGCTTCCTACGAGCAGTACTTC.